One and the same sample provided the 29 T cell receptor beta chains below, sequenced in a study of regulatory T cells in long-lasting Graves disease. According to the study, TCR beta libraries were built with iRepertoire HTBI primers and CDR3-region Arm-PCR. Via MiXCR, TCRdb re-called the multiplex PCR reads, giving one row per CDR3 protein. Of hundreds of thousands of distinct CDR3 sequences listed, 15% to 20% are singletons. As to time point: newly diagnosed GD, antithyroid drugs for less than 3 months. RNA extracted from PBMCs served as the sequencing template. This sample comprised peripheral blood mononuclear cells (PBMCs), obtained at new diagnosis, from a patient treated with antithyroid drugs. All receptors derive from a female donor with Graves disease.

Note on this clonotype: A much larger clonotype is one base distant, so this may be a read error. The chain combines TRBV11-2 with TRBJ2-3, with 8 bases identical to TRBD1. Germline V CDR1 and CDR2: SGHAT, FQNNGV. This CDR3 contains 17 residues. The CDR3 loop reads CASSLGFGQGRTDTRYF. The CDR3 DNA is TGTGCCAGCAGTTTAGGATTCGGACAGGGTAGGACAGATACGCGGTATTTT.

As to this clonotype: A far larger clone is a single base away, which makes a read error likely. The gene calls are TRBV2 and TRBJ2-3; D is perhaps TRBD1 (6 bases). V gave up 3 bases and J gave up 6 bases, with 13 bases separating them. The germline gives CDR1 SNHLY, CDR2 FYNNEI. The CDR3 totals 14 residues. CDR3 nucleotide sequence: TGTGCCAGCAGTGACACCGGGACACGGGATACGCAGTATTTT. Amino acid sequence: CASSDTGTRDTQYF.

The CDR3 region is CSAPFGGQETQYF. DNA for the CDR3: TGCAGCGCCCCTTTCGGGGGCCAAGAGACCCAGTACTTC. The chain joins TRBV29-1 to TRBJ2-5; maybe TRBD2 (6 bases). Trimming stripped 7 bases from V and 1 base from J, with 13 bases between. The CDR3 loop spans 13 amino acids. Germline V gene sequence: CDR1 SQVTM, CDR2 ANQGSEA.

This clonotype was seen many times. The chain links TRBV5-1 to TRBJ1-4; D perhaps matches TRBD1 (6 bases). This CDR3 is 17 amino acids long. V lost 2 bases to trimming and J lost 0 bases, with 14 bases between them. In germline, CDR1 is SGHRS, CDR2 YFSETQ. DNA of the CDR3: TGCGCCAGCAGCTTCGGACAGAGTCGGGCAACTAATGAAAAACTGTTTTTT. Translating it yields CASSFGQSRATNEKLFF. Based on the CDR3 plus reference TRBV5-1 and TRBJ1-4, the full variable domain is KAGVTQTPRYLIKTRGQQVTLSCSPISGHRSVSWYQQTPGQGLQFLFEYFSETQRNKGNFPGRFSGRQFSNSRSEMNVSTLELGDSALYLCASSFGQSRATNEKLFFGSGTQLSVL.

This clonotype came up once. The CDR3 sequence is CASSFRGYTF. In DNA, the CDR3 is TGTGCCAGCAGCTTTAGGGGCTACACCTTC. The genes are TRBV7-9 and TRBJ1-2; D is unresolved. Germline assignment: CDR1 SEHNR and CDR2 FQNEAQ (reference sequence). This CDR3 has 10 residues. V was pared by 3 bases and J by 8 bases, with 4 bases between.

This chain uses TRBV7-3 with TRBJ2-5; the D gene is possibly TRBD2 (6 bases). The CDR3 is 14 amino acids. Germline V gene lookup returns CDR1 SGHTA and CDR2 FQGTGA. V was cut by 3 bases and J by 9 bases, with 17 bases left in between. The CDR3 DNA follows: TGTGCCAGCAGCTTGTCGACAGCGGAGGGGTCCCAGTACTTC. Translating it yields CASSLSTAEGSQYF.

The J gene is TRBJ2-1, the V gene TRBV11-3; 9 bases line up with TRBD2. Germline CDR1 and CDR2: SGHNT and YENEEA. The CDR3 spans 15 residues. With V trimmed by 7 bases and J by 6 bases, 10 bases remained unmatched. In DNA form, the CDR3 reads TGTGCCAGCACGGCTGCTAGCGGGAACTTCAATGAGCAGTTCTTC. This gives the protein CASTAASGNFNEQFF.

The chain employs TRBV27 and TRBJ2-7; 10 bases are shared with TRBD1. Trimming at V came to 5 bases and at J to 3 bases, leaving 4 bases not matched to a gene. This CDR3 contains 14 residues. Germline assignment: CDR1 MNHEY and CDR2 SMNVEV (reference sequence). CDR3 DNA sequence: TGTGCCAGCAGTCCGCGGACAGGGGGCTACGAGCAGTACTTC. Its translation is CASSPRTGGYEQYF.

V is TRBV7-9 and J is TRBJ1-1; D is undetermined. V was trimmed by 1 base and J by 4 bases, leaving 19 bases between them. The CDR3 length is 17 residues. CDR1 and CDR2 from the germline V gene are SEHNR and FQNEAQ (reference sequence). CDR3 loop: CASSLEASQAWGTEAFF. CDR3 in DNA: TGTGCCAGCAGCTTAGAGGCGTCTCAGGCCTGGGGCACTGAAGCTTTCTTT.

This clonotype was observed a few times. The chain couples TRBV7-3 to TRBJ2-7, with 7 bases aligning to TRBD1. V gave up 2 bases and J gave up 2 bases; unmatched junction bases: 9. Germline CDR1 SGHTA, CDR2 FQGTGA. The length of the CDR3 is 16 residues. The CDR3, as DNA: TGTGCCAGCAGCTTAGATTCGGGACAGTCCCCCTACGAGCAGTACTTC. Translated: CASSLDSGQSPYEQYF.

This clonotype was observed at least ten times. This rearrangement joins TRBV12-3 or TRBV12-4 to TRBJ1-5; 8 bases are shared with TRBD1. V lost 6 bases and J lost 11; bases outside the gene matches: 9. The CDR3 is 13 amino acids. CDR3: CASSGQGEGTQHF. In DNA form, the CDR3 reads TGTGCCAGCAGCGGACAGGGTGAAGGGACCCAGCATTTT.

The chain couples TRBV10-2 to TRBJ2-6; D unclear. The V end lost 6 bases, the J end lost 0 bases, and 9 bases lay between the germline ends. CDR3 length equals 15 residues. Per the germline V gene, CDR1 is WSHSY and CDR2 is SAAADI. CDR3 sequence: CASREGTSGANVLTF. CDR3 in DNA: TGCGCCAGCAGGGAAGGAACCTCTGGGGCCAACGTCCTGACTTTC.

This clonotype was recorded many times. The chain links TRBV27 to TRBJ1-1; D is ambiguous. This CDR3 has 16 amino acids. The germline CDR1 and CDR2 sequences are MNHEY and SMNVEV (reference sequence). Between the trimmed V and J ends, which lost 4 bases and 3 bases, there was a span of 18 bases. The CDR3 sequence is CASSSAVGVSYTEAFF. The CDR3 DNA reads as TGTGCCAGCAGTTCCGCAGTAGGCGTTTCGTACACTGAAGCTTTCTTT.

Many counts were recorded for this clonotype. Germline and junction disagree at one end, which may indicate a read error. The chain links TRBV28 to TRBJ2-2, with 8 positions matching TRBD2. This CDR3 has 12 residues. Germline assignment: CDR1 MDHEN and CDR2 SYDVKM. CDR3 in amino acids: CASGLASGELFF. CDR3 sequence (DNA): TGCGCCAGCGGACTAGCATCCGGGGAGCTGTTTTTT.

The table lists this clonotype with many counts. J is TRBJ2-3 and V is TRBV12-5; D is undetermined. Germline V gene sequence: CDR1 LGHNT, CDR2 FRNRAP. Trimming stripped 3 bases from V and 8 bases from J, with 6 bases between. The CDR3 covers 11 residues. CDR3 protein: CASGLIATQYF. The CDR3 DNA is TGTGCTAGTGGTTTAATCGCTACGCAGTATTTT.

This clonotype was counted a few times. The genes are TRBV7-3 and TRBJ2-1; 12 positions agree with TRBD2. The CDR3 has 14 amino acids. V shed 2 bases, J shed 9 bases, and the junction held 2 bases outside the gene matches. Germline V gives CDR1 SGHTA, CDR2 FQGTGA. The CDR3 loop reads CASSLASGRAEQFF. CDR3 bases: TGTGCCAGCAGCTTAGCTAGCGGGAGGGCTGAGCAGTTCTTC.

This clonotype occurred many times. Mismatch with germline at one junction end may stem from a read error. The V gene is TRBV20-1, the J gene TRBJ1-2; 7 bases align to TRBD1. The germline V gene encodes CDR1 DFQATT and CDR2 SNEGSKA (reference sequence). This CDR3 is built from 13 residues. CDR3 bases: TGCAGTGCCCAGACTCCGGGACAGTATGTCTACACCTTC. As protein: CSAQTPGQYVYTF.

To note about this clonotype: This may be a read error, as it is one base from a much larger clone. V usage is TRBV13 and J usage is TRBJ2-3; 10 positions match TRBD2. The CDR3 is 15 amino acids. V lost 4 bases to trimming and J lost 2 bases; unmatched junction nucleotides: 3. The V gene's germline CDR1 is PRHDT and CDR2 FYEKMQ (reference sequence). CDR3 coding DNA: TGTGCCAGCAGCTCCACTAGCGGGGTCACAGATACGCAGTATTTT. This encodes CASSSTSGVTDTQYF.

This clonotype was counted ten times or more. The rearrangement uses TRBV5-1 and TRBJ2-7; tentative D call: TRBD2 (6 bases). This CDR3 spans 15 amino acids. V was pared by 0 bases and J by 2 bases, with 12 bases between. Germline assignment: CDR1 SGHRS and CDR2 YFSETQ. CDR3 bases: TGCGCCAGCAGCTTGGACGGGAGTAGCACCTACGAGCAGTACTTC. Encoded protein: CASSLDGSSTYEQYF.

Regarding this clonotype: An end of the junction does not agree with germline; a read error may underlie this. The chain has TRBV7-6 and TRBJ2-2; D is possibly TRBD1 (6 bases). The CDR3 has 12 amino acids. Per the germline V gene, CDR1 is SGHVS and CDR2 is FNYEAQ. The CDR3 protein is CASSDFRGGLFF. The CDR3, as DNA: TGTGCCAGCAGCGACTTCAGAGGGGGGCTGTTTTTT.

The chain carries TRBV27 and TRBJ1-2; D not certain. The CDR3 has 13 residues. The germline V gene has CDR1 MNHEY and CDR2 SMNVEV (reference sequence). V was clipped by 3 bases and J by 8 bases, with 13 bases between them. The DNA for the CDR3 is TGTGCCAGCAGTTTTGCCAGGACGAGCGGCTACACCTTC. Translating it yields CASSFARTSGYTF.

The sample holds a few counts of this clonotype. This may stem from a read error, because a much larger clone lies one nucleotide away. The chain's CDR3 is CSARQEAGNTIYF. DNA of the CDR3: TGCAGTGCCAGACAGGAGGCTGGAAACACCATATATTTT. V is TRBV20-1 and J is TRBJ1-3, with D tentatively TRBD1 (6 bases). Germline values: CDR1 DFQATT, CDR2 SNEGSKA (reference sequence). Between the trimmed V and J ends, which lost 6 bases and 2 bases, there was a span of 11 bases. The CDR3 runs 13 residues.

Ten or more counts support this clonotype. The rearrangement links TRBV29-1 to TRBJ1-6, with D perhaps TRBD1 (5 bases). The CDR3 length is 15 residues. V shed 8 bases and J shed 5 bases, with 19 bases lying between them. CDR1 and CDR2 from the germline V gene are SQVTM and ANQGSEA. This chain's CDR3 is CSPRSYRLDNSPLHF. CDR3 nucleotides: TGCAGCCCGCGGTCCTACAGGCTAGATAATTCACCCCTCCACTTT.

Many counts were recorded for this clonotype. CDR3 nucleotides: TGTGCCAGTAGTGAGGGACAGGGGGCGCCTCAGCCCCAGCATTTT. It is translated as CASSEGQGAPQPQHF. The gene calls are TRBV19 and TRBJ1-5; 12 bases match TRBD1. Germline V gene lookup returns CDR1 LNHDA and CDR2 SQIVND (reference sequence). V trimming: 5 bases; J trimming: 6 bases; junction bases outside the gene matches: 5. The CDR3 contains 15 residues.

With respect to this clonotype: The conserved closing phenylalanine or tryptophan is absent in this CDR3, likely reflecting a read error. This rearrangement joins TRBV7-6 to TRBJ2-1, with 9 bases lining up with TRBD2. The ends lost 4 bases at V and 9 bases at J; junction bases unmatched: 7. Germline assignment: CDR1 SGHVS and CDR2 FNYEAQ. This CDR3 spans 14 amino acids. The CDR3 region has the DNA TGTGCCAGCAGCTCAAGACTAGCGGCAGGTGAGCAGTTCTTG. Translated, it gives CASSSRLAAGEQFL.

This chain connects TRBV9 to TRBJ2-7; 13 bases align to TRBD2. Trimming cost V 3 bases and J 6 bases; bases outside gene matches: 18. CDR3 length: 19 residues. Germline CDR1 and CDR2: SGDLS and YYNGEE. CDR3 amino acids: CASSAREGGVGLAGLEQYF. The CDR3 DNA reads as TGTGCCAGCAGCGCCCGTGAAGGGGGAGTGGGACTAGCGGGACTCGAGCAGTACTTC.

In this sample, this clonotype turned up many times. The CDR3 sequence: CASRKTVNTEAFF. In DNA form, the CDR3 reads TGTGCCAGCAGGAAGACTGTCAACACTGAAGCTTTCTTT. This chain links TRBV2 with TRBJ1-1; unclear D gene. CDR3 length: 13 residues. The V end lost 6 bases, the J end lost 2 bases, and 10 bases lay between the germline ends. Germline CDR1 reads SNHLY; CDR2 reads FYNNEI.

A remark on this clonotype: The conserved phenylalanine or tryptophan is not found at the CDR3 terminus, so this likely reflects a read error. This sequence joins TRBV28 and TRBJ2-3; 15 bases fit TRBD2. In germline, CDR1 is MDHEN, CDR2 SYDVKM. The CDR3 loop spans 20 amino acids. Here the CDR3 DNA reads TGTACCAGCAGTCCCCTGGGACTAGCGGGAGGTAATACTAGCACAGATACGCAGTATTCT. This encodes CTSSPLGLAGGNTSTDTQYS.

In its sample, this clonotype was seen many times. The V and J genes are TRBV11-2 and TRBJ2-7; 8 bases agree with TRBD1. Germline values: CDR1 SGHAT, CDR2 FQNNGV. V gave up 4 bases and J gave up 3 bases; unmatched junction bases: 8. This CDR3 comprises 15 residues. The CDR3 region has the DNA TGTGCCAGCAGCTACACCCGGACAGGGAACTACGAGCAGTACTTC. It codes for CASSYTRTGNYEQYF.